This T cell receptor (beta chain) emerged from a study of post-analysis software for immune sequencing data. Overall study results and limits: Patients used a few TRBV segments, including TRBV5-6, TRBV5-1 and TRBV20-1, more often than controls. Significantly lower normalized Chao1 diversity was found in patients with multiple sclerosis relative to controls.

The CDR3 runs 10 residues. Germline V gene lookup returns CDR1 SQVTM and CDR2 ANQGSEA. V shed 6 bases and J shed 10 bases, with 10 bases lying between them. As concerns this clonotype: Its antigen remains unknown. This may be a read error: a much more frequent sequence differs by one nucleotide.

The TCR beta cDNA libraries carried unique molecular identifiers. From the PCR reads, TCRdb called clonotypes with MiXCR, one entry per CDR3 protein. Here the sample spans around 200,000 distinct CDR3 sequences, 29% being singletons. Sequencing used blood. This chain uses TRBV29-1 with TRBJ2-1; D unresolved. This TCR derives from a girl under 18 with multiple sclerosis. In DNA, the CDR3 is TGCAGCGTGTTGTCTTACGAGCAGTTCTTC. Its protein is CSVLSYEQFF.